A single sample is the source of the 13 T cell receptor beta chains below, sequenced in a study of regulatory T cells in long-lasting Graves disease. Construction of the TCR beta libraries employed iRepertoire HTBI primers in conjunction with Arm-PCR of CDR3 regions. TCRdb independently ran MiXCR on the multiplex PCR reads; one entry per CDR3 protein. In the table there are hundreds of thousands of distinct CDR3 sequences, roughly 21% of which are singletons. Time point of the sample: persistent/refractory GD, antithyroid drugs over 5 years with positive TRAb. After RNA was extracted from PBMCs, the TCR library was made from it. The material sequenced was peripheral blood mononuclear cells (PBMCs), taken when the disease was refractory, from a patient treated with antithyroid drugs. Receptors originate from a female donor with Graves disease.

V and J are TRBV28 and TRBJ2-3; 9 bases line up with TRBD1. Germline CDR1 MDHEN, CDR2 SYDVKM. The CDR3 consists of 15 residues. Unmatched junction bases numbered 4, after V lost 5 bases and J lost 1 base. The CDR3 DNA reads TGTGCCAGCAGTGACCGGGACAGGGGCACAGATACGCAGTATTTT. Translating gives CASSDRDRGTDTQYF.

This clonotype was detected ten times or more. The chain is built from TRBV13 and TRBJ1-6; 8 nucleotides line up with TRBD1. There are 16 residues in the CDR3. V shed 1 base, J shed 10 bases, and the junction held 9 bases outside the gene matches. The germline gives CDR1 PRHDT, CDR2 FYEKMQ (reference sequence). The CDR3 loop is CASSLERAGGRSPLHF. CDR3 sequence (DNA): TGTGCCAGCAGCTTAGAAAGGGCAGGGGGCAGATCACCCCTCCACTTT. Filled out from reference TRBV13 and TRBJ1-6, the complete variable domain reads AAGVIQSPRHLIKEKRETATLKCYPIPRHDTVYWYQQGPGQDPQFLISFYEKMQSDKGSIPDRFSAQQFSDYHSELNMSSLELGDSALYFCASSLERAGGRSPLHFGNGTRLTVT.

As to this clonotype: A read error likely explains this, since a far larger clone differs by one base. V gene TRBV11-2 combines with J gene TRBJ1-4; D gene ambiguous. The CDR3 length is 14 residues. Germline CDR1 reads SGHAT; CDR2 reads FQNNGV. The CDR3 region is CASSLALTNERLFF. The CDR3 DNA is TGTGCCAGCAGCTTAGCACTTACTAATGAAAGACTGTTTTTT.

This clonotype was seen at least ten times. This sequence joins TRBV11-2 and TRBJ2-7; no firm D call. The CDR3 has 11 amino acids. CDR1 and CDR2 (germline): SGHAT, FQNNGV. In nucleotides, the CDR3 is TGTGCTTCGACAAGGTCCTACGAGCAGTACTTC. Translated, it gives CASTRSYEQYF.

This clonotype was seen a few times. This chain links TRBV29-1 with TRBJ2-7, with D possibly TRBD1 on 6 matching bases. The CDR3 consists of 15 residues. Looked up from germline, CDR1 is SQVTM and CDR2 is ANQGSEA. V lost 7 bases and J 1 base, leaving 20 bases between the germline ends. This CDR3 is CSAAGDTDASYEQYF. The CDR3 DNA is TGCAGCGCCGCAGGGGATACGGACGCTTCCTACGAGCAGTACTTC.

This clonotype showed up many times. The chain links TRBV3-1 to TRBJ2-5; D possibly matches TRBD1 or TRBD2 (5 bases each). This CDR3 region has 15 residues. Trimming took off 3 bases at V and 4 bases at J, with 15 bases between the two ends. Germline V gene sequence: CDR1 LGHDT, CDR2 YNNKEL (reference sequence). CDR3 protein: CASSQLLLGAETQYF. CDR3 DNA sequence: TGTGCCAGCAGCCAGCTGCTCCTCGGGGCAGAGACCCAGTACTTC.

This clonotype showed up many times. V usage is TRBV6-1 and J usage is TRBJ1-2, with D perhaps matching TRBD1 (5 bases). Looked up from germline, CDR1 is MNHNS and CDR2 is SASEGT. The CDR3 extends over 13 amino acids. Trimming stripped 6 bases from V and 3 bases from J, with 11 bases between. DNA for the CDR3: TGTGCCAGCAGACCCGGGGGAGACTATGGCTACACCTTC. This translates into CASRPGGDYGYTF.

In this sample, this clonotype turned up many times. The J gene is TRBJ1-3, the V gene TRBV11-2; no definite D call. This CDR3 spans 16 amino acids. CDR1 is SGHAT and CDR2 is FQNNGV in the germline V gene. V lost 3 bases and J 0 bases, leaving 12 bases between the germline ends. CDR3 sequence (DNA): TGTGCCAGCAGCTTTCAGGTGGCTCTCTCTGGAAACACCATATATTTT. Amino acid sequence: CASSFQVALSGNTIYF.

This clonotype was counted at least ten times. The genes are TRBV6-1 and TRBJ1-4; no clear D gene. Germline V gene data show CDR1 as MNHNS and CDR2 as SASEGT. The CDR3 has 16 residues. The V end was cut by 5 bases, the J end by 5 bases, with 18 bases between. The CDR3 DNA is TGTGCCAGCAGTAAGCTCAGGACGGGTAGGAATGAAAAACTGTTTTTT. Translating it yields CASSKLRTGRNEKLFF.

This clonotype was recorded many times. The chain employs TRBV9 and TRBJ2-5; 12 bases agree with TRBD2. The CDR3 runs 15 residues. Germline V gene sequence: CDR1 SGDLS, CDR2 YYNGEE. V was pared by 4 bases and J by 5 bases, with 6 bases of the junction left unmatched. The CDR3 region has the DNA TGTGCCAGCAGCAAAATGACTAGCGGGAGTGAGACCCAGTACTTC. Its translation is CASSKMTSGSETQYF.

The rearrangement uses TRBV28 and TRBJ2-7; 7 bases are shared with TRBD2. The germline V gene encodes CDR1 MDHEN and CDR2 SYDVKM. This CDR3 is built from 15 residues. CDR3 sequence: CASSPHTAGDYEQHV. The CDR3 DNA reads as TGTGCCAGCAGTCCGCACACCGCCGGGGACTACGAGCAGCACGTC.

This clonotype was picked up many times. This chain links TRBV12-3 or TRBV12-4 with TRBJ1-1; D remains ambiguous. The CDR3 loop spans 12 amino acids. V dropped 4 bases and J dropped 4 bases, with 7 bases sitting between them. The CDR3 DNA reads TGTGCCAGCAGTTCGACAATCACTGAAGCTTTCTTT. The encoded protein is CASSSTITEAFF.

This clonotype was seen many times. This chain joins TRBV27 and TRBJ1-2; the D gene is possibly TRBD1 (5 bases). There are 14 residues in the CDR3. Trimming took off 5 bases at V and 5 bases at J, with 15 bases between the two ends. Germline CDR1 and CDR2: MNHEY and SMNVEV (reference sequence). CDR3 region: CASSPTPAGYGYTF. In DNA, the CDR3 is TGTGCCAGCAGTCCTACCCCCGCAGGGTATGGCTACACCTTC.